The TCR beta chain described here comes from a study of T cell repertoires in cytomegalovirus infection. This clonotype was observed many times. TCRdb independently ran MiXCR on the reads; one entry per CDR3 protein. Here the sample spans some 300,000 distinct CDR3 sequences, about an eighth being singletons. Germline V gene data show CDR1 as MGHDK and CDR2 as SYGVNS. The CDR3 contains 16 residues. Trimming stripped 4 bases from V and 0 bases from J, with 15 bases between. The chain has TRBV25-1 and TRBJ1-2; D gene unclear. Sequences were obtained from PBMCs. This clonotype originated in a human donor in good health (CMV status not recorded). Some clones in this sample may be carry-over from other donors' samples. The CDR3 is CASSGGKAGPNYGYTF. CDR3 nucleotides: TGTGCCAGCAGTGGAGGCAAGGCCGGCCCTAACTATGGCTACACCTTC.